Listed below are T cell receptor beta chains from one sample, sequenced in a study of shared T cell receptors in the human thymus. TCRdb's copy holds only in-frame clones and misses some; the assay was immunoSEQ multiplex PCR. The sample yields around 730,000 clones, 70% to 90% seen once. These data also formed part of another study, on human thymus T cells.

Sample: thymocytes. Every receptor here comes from a girl under two years old with a congenital heart defect. Both conserved end residues are trimmed from each CDR3. A D gene is named only where the DNA matches it firmly.

j_call v_call d_call cdr3_aa
TRBJ2-5 TRBV18 NA ASSPLTGMTQY
TRBJ2-6 TRBV5-5 NA ASSLTGNSGANVLT
TRBJ1-5 TRBV6-5 TRBD1 ATENRGRGNQPQH
TRBJ1-4 TRBV15 NA ATSRARVSDFY
TRBJ1-6 TRBV25-1 NA ASRAGRYYNSPLH
TRBJ2-3 TRBV27 TRBD1 ASSPGQPSDTQY
TRBJ2-1 TRBV6-1 TRBD2 ASSESTSGGRSNEQF
TRBJ1-1 TRBV28 NA ASSLIVFDIQNTEAF
TRBJ2-7 TRBV28 TRBD1 ASSVPLEAPGQGLEWNYEQY
TRBJ2-5 TRBV5-4 TRBD2 ASSGSGGETQY
TRBJ2-6 TRBV16 TRBD1 ASSGQGASTGANVLT
TRBJ2-7 TRBV20-1 NA SATDLSGQY
TRBJ1-5 TRBV19 TRBD1 ASTGRTGKNQPQH
TRBJ2-2 TRBV21-1 NA ASSSKRVNTGELF
TRBJ1-2 TRBV7-9 TRBD1 ASSRDNLGTVDGAGYT
TRBJ2-3 TRBV6-5 NA ASSGGLRTDTQY
TRBJ2-5 TRBV28 TRBD1 ASSGSDRGIQETQY
TRBJ2-1 TRBV6-6 TRBD1 ASVHPGQFNNEQF
TRBJ2-1 TRBV6-5 NA ASSYSYRDNEQF
TRBJ1-5 TRBV4-1 TRBD1 ASSHTLGQLLKPQH
TRBJ1-1 TRBV6-6 NA ASWRRAGPSTEAF
TRBJ1-6 TRBV2 TRBD1 ASTGTVSSYNSPLH
TRBJ2-7 TRBV5-4 NA ASSLEGVRPYEQY
TRBJ1-3 TRBV2 NA ASHGGVRNRRGGNTIY
TRBJ1-5 TRBV7-2 NA ASSLRRGPNQPQH
TRBJ1-5 TRBV4-1 NA ASSQDMPGSFNQPQH
TRBJ2-3 TRBV4-1 TRBD1 ASSPPDRVYGDTQY
TRBJ2-7 TRBV9 TRBD2 ASSPHPGLASYEQY